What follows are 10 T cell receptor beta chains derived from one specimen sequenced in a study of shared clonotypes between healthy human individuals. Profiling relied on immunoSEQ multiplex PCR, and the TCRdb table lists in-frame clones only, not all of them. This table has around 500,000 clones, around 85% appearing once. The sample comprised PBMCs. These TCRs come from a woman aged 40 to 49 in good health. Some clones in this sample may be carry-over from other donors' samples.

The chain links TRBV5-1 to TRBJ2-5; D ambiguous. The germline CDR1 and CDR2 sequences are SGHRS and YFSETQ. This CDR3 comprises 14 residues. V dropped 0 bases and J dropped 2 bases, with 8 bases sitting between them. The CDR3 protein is CASSLGQTQETQYF. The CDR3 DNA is TGCGCCAGCAGCTTGGGGCAGACGCAAGAGACCCAGTACTTC.

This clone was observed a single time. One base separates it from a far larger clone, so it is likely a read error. The CDR3 protein is CASSQRLSGLRAEQYF. The CDR3 coding sequence is TGCGCCAGCAGCCAGAGATTATCGGGACTCCGGGCCGAGCAGTACTTC. The rearrangement joins TRBV4-3 to TRBJ2-7; D may be TRBD2 (6 bases). Trimming cost V 3 bases and J 6 bases, with 21 bases left between them. The CDR3 extends over 16 amino acids. CDR1 and CDR2 (germline): LGHNA, YSLEER.

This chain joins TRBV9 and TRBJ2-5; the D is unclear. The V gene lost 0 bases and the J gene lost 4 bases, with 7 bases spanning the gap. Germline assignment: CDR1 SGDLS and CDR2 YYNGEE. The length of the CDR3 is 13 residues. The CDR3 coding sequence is TGTGCCAGCAGCGTAGATTGGGGAGAGACCCAGTACTTC. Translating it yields CASSVDWGETQYF.

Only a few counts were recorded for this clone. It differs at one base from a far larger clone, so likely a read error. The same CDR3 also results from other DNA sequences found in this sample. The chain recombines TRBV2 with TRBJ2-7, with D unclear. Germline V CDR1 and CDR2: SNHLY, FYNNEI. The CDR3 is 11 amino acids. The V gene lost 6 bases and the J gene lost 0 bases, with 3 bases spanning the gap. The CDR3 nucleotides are TGTGCCAGCAGCAGCTCCTACGAGCAGTACTTC. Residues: CASSSSYEQYF.

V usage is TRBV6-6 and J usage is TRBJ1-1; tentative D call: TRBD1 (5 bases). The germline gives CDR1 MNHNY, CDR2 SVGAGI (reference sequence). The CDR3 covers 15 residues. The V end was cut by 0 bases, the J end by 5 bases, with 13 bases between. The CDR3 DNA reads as TGTGCCAGCAGTTACTCGGGGGGAGGTCAGACTGAAGCTTTCTTT. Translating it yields CASSYSGGGQTEAFF.

CDR3 residues: CASIRGRADYGYTF. In DNA, the CDR3 is TGTGCCAGCATCAGAGGTCGGGCAGACTATGGCTACACCTTC. The rearrangement uses TRBV28 and TRBJ1-2; D is unclear. V lost 7 bases and J lost 3, with 15 bases in between. CDR3 length equals 14 residues. Germline V gene data show CDR1 as MDHEN and CDR2 as SYDVKM.

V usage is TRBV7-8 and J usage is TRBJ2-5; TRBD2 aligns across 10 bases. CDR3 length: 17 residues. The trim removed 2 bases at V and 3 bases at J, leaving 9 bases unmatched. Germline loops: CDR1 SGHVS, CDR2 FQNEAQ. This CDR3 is CASSLQLAGTGEETQYF. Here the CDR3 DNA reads TGTGCCAGCAGCTTACAACTAGCGGGGACGGGGGAAGAGACCCAGTACTTC.

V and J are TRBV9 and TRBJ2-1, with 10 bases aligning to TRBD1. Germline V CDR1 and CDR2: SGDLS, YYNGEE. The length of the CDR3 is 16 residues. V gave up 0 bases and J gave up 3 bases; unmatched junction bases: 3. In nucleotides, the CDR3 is TGTGCCAGCAGCGTAGAGGGGGACAGGGGCTACAATGAGCAGTTCTTC. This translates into CASSVEGDRGYNEQFF.

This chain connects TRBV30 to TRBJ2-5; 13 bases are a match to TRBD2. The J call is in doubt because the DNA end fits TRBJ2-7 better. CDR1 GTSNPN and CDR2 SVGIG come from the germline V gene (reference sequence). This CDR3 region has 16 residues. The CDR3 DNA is TGTGCCTGGAGTTCTCCGGGACTAGCGGGACGCTACGAGCAGTACTTC. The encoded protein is CAWSSPGLAGRYEQYF.

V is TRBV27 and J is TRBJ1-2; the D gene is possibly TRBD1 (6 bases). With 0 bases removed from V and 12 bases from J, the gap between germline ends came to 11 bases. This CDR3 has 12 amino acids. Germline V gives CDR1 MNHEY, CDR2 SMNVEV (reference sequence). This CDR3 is CASSLSGGPNTF. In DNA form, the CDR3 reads TGTGCCAGCAGTTTATCTGGGGGGCCGAACACCTTC.